This section outlines one TCR beta chain sequence together with its context. The protocol was immunoSEQ multiplex PCR, while the TCRdb copy is restricted to in-frame clones and leaves out a portion. In the table there are hundreds of thousands of clones, 80% to 95% of which are singletons. Naive CD8 cells, CD45RO-negative and positively selected for CCR7, excluded terminally differentiated effector memory CD45RA+ cells. V lost 2 bases, J lost 4 bases, and 5 bases lay in between. The CDR3 covers 12 residues. Looked up from germline, CDR1 is KGHSH and CDR2 is LQKENI. These data originate in a study of shared clonotypes between healthy human individuals.

The clonotype originates from a man aged 25 to 40 in good health. The sequenced material came from naive CD8+ T cells sorted from blood. V usage is TRBV18 and J usage is TRBJ2-5; D gene unclear. CDR3 loop: CASSPDLETQYF. The CDR3 coding sequence is TGTGCCAGCTCACCAGATCTAGAGACCCAGTACTTC.